This TCR beta chain is from a study of patients and donors after allogeneic stem cell transplantation. TCRdb re-analysed the RT-PCR reads in MiXCR, keeping a single row per CDR3 protein. The sample lists 920,000 or so distinct CDR3 sequences; 18% were seen once. Trimming took off 2 bases at V and 3 bases at J, with 20 bases between the two ends. Germline lookup yields CDR1 LNHNV and CDR2 YYDKDF (reference sequence). The CDR3 consists of 18 residues. The clonotype comes from a human donor who was either an allogeneic HSCT recipient or a stem cell or donor lymphocyte infusion donor (not recorded which). It is not recorded whose cells these are; they may come from a transplant donor. Sequencing input: blood, either unsorted or a sorted T cell fraction (not recorded which). The rearrangement uses TRBV15 and TRBJ1-5; possibly TRBD1 for D (6 bases). The CDR3 loop is CATSRTEINRVVNQPQHF. DNA for the CDR3: TGTGCCACCAGCAGAACCGAGATAAACAGGGTCGTCAATCAGCCCCAGCATTTT. The full variable domain, with the rest looked up from reference TRBV15 and TRBJ1-5, is DAMVIQNPRYQVTQFGKPVTLSCSQTLNHNVMYWYQQKSSQAPKLLFHYYDKDFNNEADTPDNFQSRRPNTSFCFLDIRSPGLGDTAMYLCATSRTEINRVVNQPQHFGDGTRLSIL.